These 23 T cell receptor beta chains were all obtained from the same sample, sequenced in a study of tumor and adjacent non-tumor tissue in lung cancer. Three rounds of nested PCR, following a modified ARM-PCR protocol, produced the TCRbeta library. TCRdb passed the multiplex PCR reads through MiXCR, listing each CDR3 protein once. The sample contains about 66,000 distinct CDR3 sequences, 55% to 85% of which appear only once. No cell sorting was done before RNA was extracted from the tissue. What was sequenced was lung tumor tissue. Receptors originate from a man between 60 and 70 years old with non-small cell lung cancer.

Comment on this clonotype: The conserved final phenylalanine or tryptophan is absent from the CDR3, which likely points to a read error. It is unclear where the CDR3 begins or ends on the DNA, so no DNA is shown, and the CDR3 is as TCRdb lists it. J is TRBJ1-2 and V is TRBV6-1; TRBD1 was called by the table and not checked on the DNA. The CDR3 is made up of 15 amino acids, end residues included. Per germline, CDR1 MNHNS and CDR2 SASEGT. The CDR3 is CASRSGRVEAYGYIL.

The rearrangement uses TRBV20-1 and TRBJ2-7; 8 positions match TRBD2. With 4 bases clipped from V and 9 bases from J, the junction kept 17 bases outside the gene matches. The CDR3 covers 15 residues. The germline CDR1 and CDR2 sequences are DFQATT and SNEGSKA (reference sequence). The CDR3 loop is CSAINRGAAGDGQYF. The DNA for the CDR3 is TGCAGTGCTATTAATAGGGGGGCAGCGGGAGACGGGCAGTACTTC.

This chain joins TRBV11-2 and TRBJ2-3; D perhaps matches TRBD2 (5 bases). With 6 bases removed from V and 3 bases from J, the gap between germline ends came to 25 bases. From germline, CDR1 is SGHAT and CDR2 FQNNGV. The length of the CDR3 is 18 residues. The CDR3, as DNA: TGTGCCAGCAGATTACGTTCCCGTGCGGGCGTATGGACAGATACGCAGTATTTT. Residues: CASRLRSRAGVWTDTQYF.

With regard to this clonotype: The junction departs from germline at one end; a sequencing error may be responsible. The rearrangement links TRBV6-2 or TRBV6-3 to TRBJ2-1; D gene unclear. The germline V gene has CDR1 MNHEY and CDR2 SVGEGT. This CDR3 has 15 residues. This CDR3 is CASSELAEGRNGQFF. CDR3 coding DNA: TGTGCCAGCAGCGAGCTGGCGGAAGGCCGGAATGGGCAGTTCTTC.

With regard to this clonotype: An end of the junction does not agree with germline; a read error may underlie this. This sequence joins TRBV29-1 and TRBJ2-7; TRBD2 aligns across 14 bases. From germline, CDR1 is SQVTM and CDR2 ANQGSEA. The CDR3 covers 16 residues. In DNA, the CDR3 is TGCAGTGTTGAAGGTGGGCTGGGACTAGCGGGAGACGAGCAATACTTC. Translation: CSVEGGLGLAGDEQYF.

The V and J genes are TRBV29-1 and TRBJ2-1; D unresolved. CDR1 is SQVTM, CDR2 ANQGSEA, per germline. The CDR3 extends over 11 amino acids. The CDR3 is CRVDPQNEQFF. In nucleotides, the CDR3 is TGCAGAGTGGACCCTCAAAATGAGCAGTTCTTC.

V and J are TRBV7-9 and TRBJ2-1; D may be TRBD1 (5 bases). Trimming pared 8 bases from V and 6 bases from J, leaving 11 bases between. CDR3 length: 12 amino acids. Germline CDR1 is SEHNR and CDR2 is FQNEAQ (reference sequence). The CDR3 sequence: CASLPGSNEQFF. The CDR3 nucleotides are TGTGCCAGCTTGCCAGGGTCCAATGAGCAGTTCTTC.

In its sample, this clonotype was seen once. It is likely a read error, because the conserved phenylalanine at the end of the CDR3 is missing. The gene calls are TRBV20-1 and TRBJ2-6; 7 bases map to TRBD2. The CDR3 is 17 amino acids. Germline CDR1 and CDR2: DFQATT and SNEGSKA (reference sequence). The ends lost 3 bases at V and 0 bases at J; junction bases unmatched: 8. The CDR3, as DNA: TGCAGTGCTAGGGTTCAGCGGGATCGCTCTGGGGCCAACGTCCTGACTATC. This codes for CSARVQRDRSGANVLTI.

This clonotype was observed a handful of times. This chain uses TRBV5-1 with TRBJ2-2; D might be TRBD1 (6 bases). CDR1 and CDR2 (germline): SGHRS, YFSETQ. This CDR3 spans 17 amino acids. With 5 bases removed from V and 1 base from J, the gap between germline ends came to 18 bases. The DNA for the CDR3 is TGCGCCAGCAGAACAATACAGGGTTTTGGGAACACCGGGGAGCTGTTTTTT. This sequence encodes CASRTIQGFGNTGELFF. The whole variable domain, remainder taken from reference TRBV5-1 and TRBJ2-2, is KAGVTQTPRYLIKTRGQQVTLSCSPISGHRSVSWYQQTPGQGLQFLFEYFSETQRNKGNFPGRFSGRQFSNSRSEMNVSTLELGDSALYLCASRTIQGFGNTGELFFGEGSRLTVL.

A remark on this clonotype: The final CDR3 position lacks the conserved phenylalanine or tryptophan, pointing to a likely read error. The chain joins TRBV20-1 to TRBJ1-1; possibly TRBD1 for D (5 bases). The CDR3 totals 13 residues. Trimming stripped 3 bases from V and 1 base from J, with 9 bases between. Per germline, CDR1 DFQATT and CDR2 SNEGSKA (reference sequence). CDR3 amino acids: CSARGRANTEAFL. The CDR3 nucleotides read TGCAGTGCTAGGGGCAGGGCGAACACTGAAGCTTTCCTC.

A word on this clonotype: One junction end disagrees with the germline gene, perhaps due to a read error. The chain combines TRBV29-1 with TRBJ2-3; possible D gene TRBD2, 6 bases. Germline CDR1 reads SQVTM; CDR2 reads ANQGSEA. CDR3 length equals 15 residues. The CDR3 sequence is CNVVEGAGSTDTQYF. CDR3 nucleotide sequence: TGCAACGTTGTTGAGGGAGCGGGTAGCACAGATACGCAGTATTTT.

This clonotype was seen a single time. It may be a read error: a sequence one base away is much more abundant. The chain links TRBV5-6 to TRBJ1-2; tentative D call: TRBD1 (5 bases). The CDR3 is 13 amino acids. The V gene's germline CDR1 is SGHDT and CDR2 YYEEEE. CDR3 loop: CAGSLTGTLAYTF. The CDR3, as DNA: TGTGCCGGCAGCTTGACCGGGACCTTGGCCTACACCTTC.

Worth noting for this clonotype: No conserved phenylalanine or tryptophan ends this CDR3, so it is likely a read error. The DNA is left out, because the CDR3 cannot be placed on it with certainty; the CDR3 is given as TCRdb lists it. The chain recombines TRBV20-1 with TRBJ2-7; the table's D call of TRBD2 was not tested on the DNA. CDR1 is DFQATT and CDR2 is SNEGSKA in the germline V gene (reference sequence). The CDR3 is made up of 14 amino acids, end residues included. CDR3 sequence: CSSGPGLAVYEQYC.

The CDR3 sequence is CASSGIGAGTFTETQYF. As DNA, the CDR3 is TGTGCCAGCAGTGGAATAGGAGCGGGAACTTTTACTGAGACCCAGTACTTC. The chain has TRBV6-1 and TRBJ2-5; TRBD2 matches at 7 bases. Germline V gives CDR1 MNHNS, CDR2 SASEGT. Unmatched junction bases numbered 16, after V lost 4 bases and J lost 5 bases. The CDR3 runs to 17 residues.

The rearrangement uses TRBV6-1 and TRBJ1-3; D remains unclear. Per the germline V gene, CDR1 is MNHNS and CDR2 is SASEGT. The CDR3 is made up of 16 amino acids. Trimming took off 10 bases at V and 0 bases at J, with 19 bases between the two ends. The CDR3 protein is CAIAMIISDSGNTIYF. CDR3 in DNA: TGTGCCATTGCCATGATAATCAGCGACTCTGGAAACACCATATATTTT.

In its sample, this clonotype was seen once. Here the CDR3 omits its conserved ending phenylalanine or tryptophan, so a read error is the likely source. CDR3 protein: CASSDKISNTGELFL. Here the CDR3 DNA reads TGTGCCTCCTCGGACAAAATATCGAACACCGGGGAGCTGTTTTTG. This chain connects TRBV10-3 to TRBJ2-2, with D perhaps TRBD1 (5 bases). V lost 11 bases to trimming and J lost 0 bases, with 16 bases between them. Germline V lookup: CDR1 ENHRY, CDR2 SYGVKD. This CDR3 spans 15 amino acids.

Concerning this clonotype: Compared with germline, one end of the junction differs, possibly owing to a read error. This chain links TRBV7-9 with TRBJ2-1, with 8 positions matching TRBD2. CDR1 is SEHNR and CDR2 is FQNEAQ in the germline V gene (reference sequence). The CDR3 loop spans 16 amino acids. This CDR3 reads CASSTRWTSPVYERFF. In nucleotides, the CDR3 is TGTGCCAGCAGCACGCGGTGGACTAGCCCCGTCTATGAGCGGTTCTTC.

This clonotype was counted only a few times. V and J are TRBV5-5 and TRBJ2-7; D possibly matches TRBD1 or TRBD2 (5 bases each). Germline values: CDR1 SGHKS, CDR2 YYEKEE (reference sequence). The CDR3 consists of 16 residues. V lost 3 bases and J lost 6, with 22 bases in between. The CDR3 loop is CASSSLPREQASEQYF. The DNA of the CDR3 is TGTGCCAGCAGCTCACTACCCAGGGAGCAAGCCAGCGAGCAGTACTTC. The complete variable domain, with remaining parts taken from reference TRBV5-5 and TRBJ2-7, reads DAGVTQSPTHLIKTRGQQVTLRCSPISGHKSVSWYQQVLGQGPQFIFQYYEKEERGRGNFPDRFSARQFPNYSSELNVNALLLGDSALYLCASSSLPREQASEQYFGPGTRLTVT.

On this clonotype itself: It is likely a read error, because the conserved phenylalanine at the end of the CDR3 is missing. J is TRBJ2-5 and V is TRBV11-1, with 7 nucleotides matching TRBD2. From germline, CDR1 is SGHAT and CDR2 FQDESV (reference sequence). The CDR3 is made up of 17 amino acids. The junction had 13 bases not matched to a gene; V was cut back by 5 bases and J by 1 base. This chain's CDR3 is CASSLPRTSPSQETQYI. CDR3 DNA sequence: TGTGCCAGCAGCCTCCCGAGGACTAGTCCAAGCCAAGAGACCCAGTACATC.

As for this clonotype: The junction shows a germline mismatch at one end, possibly a read error. The chain joins TRBV29-1 to TRBJ2-2, with TRBD1 as a possible D gene (7 bases). Germline-derived CDR1 and CDR2 are SQVTM and ANQGSEA. This CDR3 contains 15 residues. The CDR3: CSVEEGAGYTGELLF. CDR3 bases: TGCAGCGTTGAGGAGGGGGCAGGGTACACCGGAGAGCTGCTTTTT.

This clonotype occurred a few times. One junction end disagrees with the germline gene, perhaps due to a read error. This chain joins TRBV5-4 and TRBJ2-3; TRBD2 aligns across 8 bases. Per the germline V gene, CDR1 is SGHNT and CDR2 is YYREEE (reference sequence). The CDR3 length is 16 residues. CDR3: CASSPTEREPGDKQYF. The CDR3 DNA reads as TGTGCCAGCAGCCCTACCGAGCGGGAGCCGGGAGATAAGCAGTATTTC.

In the case of this clonotype: At one of its ends the junction is not consistent with the germline gene, which may arise from a read error. The CDR3 coding sequence is TGTGCCAGCGGTTACGGCGGTCAGGTGTCCACTAAAGCTTTCTTT. Amino acid sequence: CASGYGGQVSTKAFF. The V gene is TRBV6-5, the J gene TRBJ1-1; D not certain. CDR1 is MNHEY and CDR2 is SVGAGI in the germline V gene. This CDR3 has 15 amino acids.

About this clonotype itself: Germline and junction disagree at one end, which may indicate a read error. J is TRBJ1-1 and V is TRBV12-3 or TRBV12-4; D unresolved. The CDR3 totals 14 residues. This CDR3 reads CASSMGEWNTETFF. The CDR3 coding sequence is TGTGCCAGCAGTATGGGAGAATGGAACACTGAAACTTTCTTT.